The sequence of this T cell receptor (beta chain) was determined in a study of cytomegalovirus exposure and HLA in healthy donors. Study-wide background: A preliminary data release comprised 80 million to 95 million unique TCRs obtained from HLA-typed donors.

In the case of this clone: Its antigen is unidentified.

PCR primers comprised 60 Vbeta and 13 Jbeta primers. Assay: immunoSEQ multiplex PCR; the TCRdb copy retains only in-frame clones and omits some. The table includes 200,000 or so clones, 75% to 85% detected once. Study-wide points: Being productive about 87% or about 30% of the time was typical of most TCR beta V segments in an earlier analysis. In a later analysis, specific HLA alleles were associated with more than 15,000 TCR beta sequences at a 0.05 false discovery rate. It has been reported that TCR beta sequences accurately predicted the HLA-A and HLA-B alleles of most subjects.

Source material: PBMCs. The sequence derives from a woman younger than 30 in good health and CMV-seropositive.

This CDR3 reads CASSLKRGDTGELFF. The CDR3 DNA reads TGTGCCAGCAGCTTAAAGCGGGGGGACACCGGGGAGCTGTTTTTT. The V and J genes are TRBV7-9 and TRBJ2-2; 9 bases are shared with TRBD2. CDR3 length equals 15 residues. J was trimmed by 3 bases and V by 2 bases; bases with no gene match: 1. Germline V gives CDR1 SEHNR, CDR2 FQNEAQ (reference sequence).